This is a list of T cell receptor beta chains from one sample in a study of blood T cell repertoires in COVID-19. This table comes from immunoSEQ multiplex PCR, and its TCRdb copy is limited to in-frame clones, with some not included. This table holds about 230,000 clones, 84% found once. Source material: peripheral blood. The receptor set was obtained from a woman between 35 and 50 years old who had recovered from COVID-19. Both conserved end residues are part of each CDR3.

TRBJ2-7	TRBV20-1	CSARGGRANEQYF
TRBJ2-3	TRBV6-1	CASSESAGPSTDTQYF
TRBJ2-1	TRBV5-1	CASSSGTSDDNEQFF
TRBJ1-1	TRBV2	CASSEDQGQGTEAFF
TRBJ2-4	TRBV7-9	CASSRTGGQNIQYF
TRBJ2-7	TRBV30	CAWSARGQEQYF
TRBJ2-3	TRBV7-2	CASSGGLAGGTDTQYF
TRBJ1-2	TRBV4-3	CASSPYRGSHYGYTF
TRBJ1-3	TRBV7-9	CASSLRGRAGNTIYF
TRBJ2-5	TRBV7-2	CASSLLAGVSETQYF
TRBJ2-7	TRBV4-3	CASSQGSRGASGEQYF
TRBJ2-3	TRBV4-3	CASSQGSGDPTDTQYF
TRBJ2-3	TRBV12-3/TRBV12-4	CASSDRGTDTQYF
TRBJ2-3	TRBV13	CASSLPSAGGPIDTQYF
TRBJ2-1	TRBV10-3	CAISPVSGASSYNEQFF
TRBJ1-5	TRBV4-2	CASSQAIGQGYQPQHF
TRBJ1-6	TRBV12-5	CASGLVPSSREGGSYNSPLHF
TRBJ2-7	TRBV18	CASSPVTGSDEQYF
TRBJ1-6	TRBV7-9	CASSSGTAYNSPLHF
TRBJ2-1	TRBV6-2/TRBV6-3	CASSKNSGLAAYNEQFF
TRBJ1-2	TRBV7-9	CASRRDRGASGYTF
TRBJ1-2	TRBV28	CASSLTIGGGGYTF
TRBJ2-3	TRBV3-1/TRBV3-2	CASSHIGLAGNTDTQYF
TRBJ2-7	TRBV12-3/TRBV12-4	CASSLGRAYEQYF
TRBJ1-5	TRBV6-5	CASSYSRDQPQHF
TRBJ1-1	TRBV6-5	CASSYSAGRTEAFF
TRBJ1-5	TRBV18	CASSPGTGLVNQPQHF
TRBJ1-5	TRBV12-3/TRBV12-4	CASSLGQMNQHF
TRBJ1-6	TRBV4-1	CASSRETPNWAPLHF
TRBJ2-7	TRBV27	CASSARRSSEIAYEQYF
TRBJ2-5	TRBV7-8	CASSLASSEETQYF
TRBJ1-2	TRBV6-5	CASSRGRGAEGYTF
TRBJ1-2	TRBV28	CASTPGTAYGYTF
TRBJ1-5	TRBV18	CASSPGQDQPQHF
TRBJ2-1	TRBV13	CASSLGGLAVYEQFF
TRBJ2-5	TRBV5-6	CASSFRGRETQYF